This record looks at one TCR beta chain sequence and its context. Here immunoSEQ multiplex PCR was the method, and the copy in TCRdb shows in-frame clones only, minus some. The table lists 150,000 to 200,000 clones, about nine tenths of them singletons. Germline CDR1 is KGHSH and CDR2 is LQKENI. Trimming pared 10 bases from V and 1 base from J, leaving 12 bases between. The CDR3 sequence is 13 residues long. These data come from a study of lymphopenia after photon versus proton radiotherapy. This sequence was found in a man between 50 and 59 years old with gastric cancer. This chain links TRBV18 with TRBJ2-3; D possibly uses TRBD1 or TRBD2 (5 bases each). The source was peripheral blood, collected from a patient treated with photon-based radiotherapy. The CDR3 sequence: CATSGRRTDTQYF. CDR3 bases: TGTGCCACCTCGGGACGACGCACAGATACGCAGTATTTT. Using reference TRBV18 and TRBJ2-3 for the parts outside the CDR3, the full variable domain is NAGVMQNPRHLVRRRGQEARLRCSPMKGHSHVYWYRQLPEEGLKFMVYLQKENIIDESGMPKERFSAEFPKEGPSILRIQQVVRGDSAAYFCATSGRRTDTQYFGPGTRLTVL.